The 31 T cell receptor beta chains given below trace back to one sample, sequenced in a study of T cell responses to AZD1222 COVID-19 vaccine. Sequenced by immunoSEQ multiplex PCR; TCRdb stores in-frame clones only, minus some. This repertoire shows roughly 76,000 clones, around nine tenths found once; its top ten account for approximately 11%. This specimen was peripheral blood, taken on day 0 of AZD1222 vaccination. The receptors come from an adult in good health.

The V call is TRBV25-1, the J call TRBJ1-1; possible D gene TRBD1, 5 bases. CDR3 length: 15 amino acids. V was shortened by 4 bases and J by 0 bases, with 12 bases between the two germline ends. Germline CDR1 reads MGHDK; CDR2 reads SYGVNS. CDR3 sequence: CASSGRRGLNTEAFF. DNA of the CDR3: TGTGCCAGCAGTGGGAGACGGGGCCTGAACACTGAAGCTTTCTTT.

This chain joins TRBV19 and TRBJ1-5; 11 bases line up with TRBD1. V shed 9 bases, J shed 7 bases, and the junction held 8 bases outside the gene matches. This CDR3 is built from 14 residues. CDR1 is LNHDA, CDR2 SQIVND, per germline (reference sequence). CDR3 residues: CASIGTGGGQPQHF. The CDR3, as DNA: TGTGCCAGCATCGGGACAGGGGGTGGGCAGCCCCAGCATTTT.

The rearrangement joins TRBV5-1 to TRBJ2-3; TRBD1 aligns across 8 bases. V was clipped by 4 bases and J by 5 bases; unmatched bases: 6. The germline V gene encodes CDR1 SGHRS and CDR2 YFSETQ. The CDR3 loop spans 14 amino acids. The CDR3 bases are TGCGCCAGCAGCCAAAAACAGGGGGGAGATACGCAGTATTTT. Translation: CASSQKQGGDTQYF.

The genes are TRBV6-6 and TRBJ2-2; 11 bases fit TRBD2. The CDR3 runs to 16 residues. The J segment lost 9 bases and the V segment lost 2 bases, leaving 8 bases of the junction unmatched. Germline CDR1 MNHNY, CDR2 SVGAGI (reference sequence). The DNA for the CDR3 is TGTGCCAGCAGTTACAATAGCGGGGGGGCCGGCCGGGAGCTGTTTTTT. Its translation: CASSYNSGGAGRELFF.

The V gene is TRBV15, the J gene TRBJ2-3; D is unclear. Germline CDR1 reads LNHNV; CDR2 reads YYDKDF (reference sequence). With 0 bases removed from V and 2 bases from J, the gap between germline ends came to 9 bases. This CDR3 contains 15 residues. The CDR3 nucleotides are TGTGCCACCAGCAGAGACGGTCTGTACACAGATACGCAGTATTTT. This encodes CATSRDGLYTDTQYF. The whole variable domain, filled in from reference TRBV15 and TRBJ2-3, reads DAMVIQNPRYQVTQFGKPVTLSCSQTLNHNVMYWYQQKSSQAPKLLFHYYDKDFNNEADTPDNFQSRRPNTSFCFLDIRSPGLGDTAMYLCATSRDGLYTDTQYFGPGTRLTVL.

The chain recombines TRBV6-4 with TRBJ2-3; no firm D call. Germline values: CDR1 MRHNA, CDR2 SNTAGT. Trimming cost V 2 bases and J 2 bases, with 8 bases left between them. This CDR3 has 14 residues. In DNA, the CDR3 is TGTGCCAGCAGTGACAGGGATACCACAGATACGCAGTATTTT. The encoded protein is CASSDRDTTDTQYF.

This rearrangement joins TRBV27 to TRBJ1-5, with D perhaps matching TRBD1 (5 bases). The CDR3 has 13 residues. Germline V gene lookup returns CDR1 MNHEY and CDR2 SMNVEV (reference sequence). The V end lost 6 bases, the J end lost 3 bases, and 9 bases lay between the germline ends. The CDR3 coding sequence is TGTGCCAGCAGCACACAGGTCAATCAGCCCCAGCATTTT. Translating it yields CASSTQVNQPQHF.

This clone was seen more than once but under ten times. The chain recombines TRBV27 with TRBJ2-1, with D perhaps matching TRBD1 (6 bases). Germline CDR1 is MNHEY and CDR2 is SMNVEV (reference sequence). The V end lost 3 bases, the J end lost 5 bases, and 14 bases lay between the germline ends. CDR3 size: 15 residues. The CDR3 loop is CASSFVGAKHNEQFF. The CDR3, as DNA: TGTGCCAGCAGTTTTGTGGGGGCCAAGCACAATGAGCAGTTCTTC.

The chain is built from TRBV28 and TRBJ1-4; TRBD1 is a possible D gene (6 bases). The CDR3 is made up of 15 amino acids. Per the germline V gene, CDR1 is MDHEN and CDR2 is SYDVKM. V was cut by 3 bases and J by 3 bases, with 11 bases left in between. The CDR3 reads CASSLGGAANEKLFF. CDR3 coding DNA: TGTGCCAGCAGTTTGGGGGGGGCTGCTAATGAAAAACTGTTTTTT.

This clone showed up just a few times. The chain couples TRBV6-2 or TRBV6-3 to TRBJ2-2; D unresolved. In germline, CDR1 is MNHEY, CDR2 SVGEGT. The CDR3 length is 15 residues. V lost 5 bases to trimming and J lost 1 base, with 11 bases between them. CDR3: CASSGRSLNTGELFF. The CDR3 coding sequence is TGTGCCAGCAGTGGACGGAGTTTGAACACCGGGGAGCTGTTTTTT.

The CDR3 is CASSLDVQNYGYTF. The CDR3 DNA follows: TGTGCCAGCAGCTTAGATGTACAGAACTATGGCTACACCTTC. The chain combines TRBV7-9 with TRBJ1-2; D unclear. The germline CDR1 and CDR2 sequences are SEHNR and FQNEAQ (reference sequence). The V end was cut by 1 base, the J end by 2 bases, with 8 bases between. The CDR3 has 14 amino acids. The variable domain in full, with the rest retrieved from reference TRBV7-9 and TRBJ1-2, is DTGVSQNPRHKITKRGQNVTFRCDPISEHNRLYWYRQTLGQGPEFLTYFQNEAQLEKSRLLSDRFSAERPKGSFSTLEIQRTEQGDSAMYLCASSLDVQNYGYTFGSGTRLTVV.

The chain employs TRBV5-1 and TRBJ1-1; tentative D call: TRBD1 (6 bases). Trimming took off 6 bases at V and 3 bases at J, with 15 bases between the two ends. CDR3 length: 14 amino acids. Germline CDR1 and CDR2: SGHRS and YFSETQ. Here the CDR3 DNA reads TGCGCCAGCACCCGGCGGGGGCAGGACACTGAAGCTTTCTTT. It codes for CASTRRGQDTEAFF.

The rearrangement uses TRBV10-3 and TRBJ2-3; 8 bases align to TRBD2. The ends lost 4 bases at V and 3 bases at J; junction bases unmatched: 9. The CDR3 runs 16 residues. From germline, CDR1 is ENHRY and CDR2 SYGVKD. CDR3 residues: CAISASGGTRTDTQYF. CDR3 coding DNA: TGTGCCATCAGTGCGTCGGGGGGGACTCGAACAGATACGCAGTATTTT.

The chain links TRBV7-9 to TRBJ1-1, with D uncertain. Trimming removed 6 bases at V and 1 base at J, with 15 bases between. The CDR3 length is 15 residues. The germline CDR1 and CDR2 sequences are SEHNR and FQNEAQ (reference sequence). CDR3 region: CASRDDQDRNTEAFF. The CDR3 bases are TGTGCCAGCAGAGATGACCAGGACCGGAACACTGAAGCTTTCTTT.

A note on this clone: Germline and junction disagree at one end, which may indicate a read error. This chain connects TRBV7-7 to TRBJ2-1; 8 bases map to TRBD2. This CDR3 is built from 14 residues. Germline-derived CDR1 and CDR2 are SSHAT and FNYEAQ (reference sequence). The CDR3 loop is CASSLTGGANEQFF. In nucleotides, the CDR3 is TGTGCTAGCAGCTTAACGGGGGGGGCCAATGAGCAGTTCTTC.

This sequence joins TRBV18 and TRBJ2-1; 7 positions agree with TRBD2. This CDR3 has 12 amino acids. CDR1 and CDR2 (germline): KGHSH, LQKENI. V lost 1 base to trimming and J lost 10 bases; unmatched junction nucleotides: 1. The CDR3 loop is CASSPRLAEQFF. CDR3 in DNA: TGTGCCAGCTCACCACGACTAGCAGAGCAGTTCTTC.

V usage is TRBV6-4 and J usage is TRBJ2-3; D unresolved. CDR1 is MRHNA and CDR2 is SNTAGT in the germline V gene. V was shortened by 4 bases and J by 6 bases, with 14 bases between the two germline ends. CDR3 length: 14 amino acids. The CDR3 DNA reads as TGTGCCAGCAGTGTCCAGCCCCCCCCTGATACGCAGTATTTT. Encoded protein: CASSVQPPPDTQYF.

The V gene is TRBV6-5, the J gene TRBJ2-7, with 8 positions matching TRBD2. The CDR3 is made up of 14 amino acids. With 5 bases clipped from V and 0 bases from J, the junction kept 3 bases outside the gene matches. Germline V gives CDR1 MNHEY, CDR2 SVGAGI. CDR3 loop: CASSREGRSYEQYF. In DNA, the CDR3 is TGTGCCAGCAGTCGGGAGGGCCGCTCCTACGAGCAGTACTTC.

This rearrangement joins TRBV3-1 (or the pseudogene TRBV3-2) to TRBJ1-6; D perhaps matches TRBD1 (5 bases). Trimming cost V 0 bases and J 3 bases, with 9 bases left between them. Germline CDR1 LGHDT, CDR2 YNNKEL (reference sequence). CDR3 length: 16 amino acids. The DNA for the CDR3 is TGTGCCAGCAGCCAAGATAGTACAGGCTATAATTCACCCCTCCACTTT. This gives the protein CASSQDSTGYNSPLHF.

The rearrangement uses TRBV5-4 and TRBJ2-3, with a tentative D call TRBD2 (6 bases). Trimming pared 5 bases from V and 3 bases from J, leaving 16 bases between. Germline V gene data show CDR1 as SGHNT and CDR2 as YYREEE (reference sequence). The CDR3 consists of 15 residues. CDR3 in DNA: TGTGCCAGCAGGGGGGAGGTGAGAATGACAGATACGCAGTATTTT. Translation: CASRGEVRMTDTQYF.

This rearrangement joins TRBV6-5 to TRBJ1-2; perhaps TRBD1 as D (6 bases). This CDR3 comprises 14 residues. V lost 4 bases and J lost 2, with 11 bases in between. CDR1 is MNHEY, CDR2 SVGAGI, per germline. DNA of the CDR3: TGTGCCAGCAGTTTTAGGGGGGACAACTATGGCTACACCTTC. Amino acid sequence: CASSFRGDNYGYTF.

Here the CDR3 reads CASSPGLILGPETQYF. The CDR3 nucleotides are TGTGCCAGCAGCCCGGGACTGATCCTAGGGCCCGAGACCCAGTACTTC. V is TRBV7-2 and J is TRBJ2-5; tentatively, D is TRBD2 (6 bases). This CDR3 has 16 amino acids. Looked up from germline, CDR1 is SGHTA and CDR2 is FQGNSA. Trimming took 5 bases from V and 5 from J, leaving 21 bases between them.

The gene calls are TRBV3-1 (or the pseudogene TRBV3-2) and TRBJ2-5; 12 bases line up with TRBD2. Germline V gives CDR1 LGHDT, CDR2 YNNKEL (reference sequence). The length of the CDR3 is 17 residues. V lost 3 bases, J lost 5 bases, and 10 bases stayed unmatched. CDR3 region: CASSQDRGLAGGETQYF. The CDR3 DNA reads as TGTGCCAGCAGCCAGGACCGGGGACTAGCGGGTGGGGAGACCCAGTACTTC.

The table lists this clone with a few counts. The chain employs TRBV27 and TRBJ2-3, with 7 bases fitting TRBD1. Germline assignment: CDR1 MNHEY and CDR2 SMNVEV (reference sequence). This CDR3 region has 14 residues. V lost 6 bases and J lost 1; bases outside the gene matches: 4. The CDR3 sequence is CASSHDRGTDTQYF. The CDR3 DNA is TGTGCCAGCAGCCACGACAGGGGCACAGATACGCAGTATTTT.

The rearrangement uses TRBV30 and TRBJ2-3, with TRBD2 matching 7 bases. The CDR3 has 13 amino acids. J gave up 2 bases and V 8 bases, and 7 bases lay outside the gene matches. The V gene's germline CDR1 is GTSNPN and CDR2 SVGIG (reference sequence). CDR3 in DNA: TGTGCCGGCGGGAGAGAGAACACAGATACGCAGTATTTT. It is translated as CAGGRENTDTQYF.

This clone was observed once. The chain is built from TRBV7-9 and TRBJ2-1; 9 bases line up with TRBD2. This CDR3 region has 16 residues. CDR1 and CDR2 from the germline V gene are SEHNR and FQNEAQ (reference sequence). The ends lost 5 bases at V and 6 bases at J; junction bases unmatched: 11. CDR3 residues: CASSPRGSGSINEQFF. CDR3 sequence (DNA): TGTGCCAGCAGCCCCCGTGGTAGCGGGAGTATCAATGAGCAGTTCTTC.

This chain uses TRBV10-2 with TRBJ2-2; the match to TRBD2 covers 7 bases. Trimming removed 8 bases from V and 0 bases from J; junction bases left unmatched: 3. CDR1 and CDR2 from the germline V gene are WSHSY and SAAADI. CDR3 length equals 14 residues. The CDR3: CASGAGTNTGELFF. In DNA, the CDR3 is TGCGCCAGCGGAGCGGGGACGAACACCGGGGAGCTGTTTTTT.

The chain has TRBV28 and TRBJ2-1; D gene uncertain. Germline V gives CDR1 MDHEN, CDR2 SYDVKM. The V end lost 3 bases, the J end lost 8 bases, and 14 bases lay between the germline ends. The CDR3 contains 14 residues. CDR3 DNA: TGTGCCAGCAGTTTTGTAGGGCAGGTCCATGAGCAGTTCTTC. It yields the protein CASSFVGQVHEQFF.

This sequence joins TRBV6-4 and TRBJ2-1; a weak D match, TRBD2 (5 bases). Trimming removed 3 bases at V and 10 bases at J, with 16 bases between. Germline V gene sequence: CDR1 MRHNA, CDR2 SNTAGT. The CDR3 is 14 residues long. The CDR3 DNA sequence: TGTGCCAGCAGTGAAGTATGGGGAGAAATAGAGCAGTTCTTC. Amino acids: CASSEVWGEIEQFF.

V gene TRBV11-2 combines with J gene TRBJ2-7; D gene unclear. The length of the CDR3 is 14 residues. From germline, CDR1 is SGHAT and CDR2 FQNNGV. Trimming stripped 2 bases from V and 0 bases from J, with 8 bases between. The CDR3 region is CASSLTTSSYEQYF. DNA of the CDR3: TGTGCCAGCAGCTTAACAACCAGCTCCTACGAGCAGTACTTC.

The rearrangement joins TRBV12-5 to TRBJ2-3, with D unresolved. CDR1 and CDR2 (germline): LGHNT, FRNRAP. V lost 2 bases to trimming and J lost 7 bases, with 10 bases between them. The CDR3 loop spans 13 amino acids. CDR3 loop: CASGLFPPNTQYF. CDR3 coding DNA: TGTGCTAGTGGTTTGTTTCCCCCGAATACGCAGTATTTT.